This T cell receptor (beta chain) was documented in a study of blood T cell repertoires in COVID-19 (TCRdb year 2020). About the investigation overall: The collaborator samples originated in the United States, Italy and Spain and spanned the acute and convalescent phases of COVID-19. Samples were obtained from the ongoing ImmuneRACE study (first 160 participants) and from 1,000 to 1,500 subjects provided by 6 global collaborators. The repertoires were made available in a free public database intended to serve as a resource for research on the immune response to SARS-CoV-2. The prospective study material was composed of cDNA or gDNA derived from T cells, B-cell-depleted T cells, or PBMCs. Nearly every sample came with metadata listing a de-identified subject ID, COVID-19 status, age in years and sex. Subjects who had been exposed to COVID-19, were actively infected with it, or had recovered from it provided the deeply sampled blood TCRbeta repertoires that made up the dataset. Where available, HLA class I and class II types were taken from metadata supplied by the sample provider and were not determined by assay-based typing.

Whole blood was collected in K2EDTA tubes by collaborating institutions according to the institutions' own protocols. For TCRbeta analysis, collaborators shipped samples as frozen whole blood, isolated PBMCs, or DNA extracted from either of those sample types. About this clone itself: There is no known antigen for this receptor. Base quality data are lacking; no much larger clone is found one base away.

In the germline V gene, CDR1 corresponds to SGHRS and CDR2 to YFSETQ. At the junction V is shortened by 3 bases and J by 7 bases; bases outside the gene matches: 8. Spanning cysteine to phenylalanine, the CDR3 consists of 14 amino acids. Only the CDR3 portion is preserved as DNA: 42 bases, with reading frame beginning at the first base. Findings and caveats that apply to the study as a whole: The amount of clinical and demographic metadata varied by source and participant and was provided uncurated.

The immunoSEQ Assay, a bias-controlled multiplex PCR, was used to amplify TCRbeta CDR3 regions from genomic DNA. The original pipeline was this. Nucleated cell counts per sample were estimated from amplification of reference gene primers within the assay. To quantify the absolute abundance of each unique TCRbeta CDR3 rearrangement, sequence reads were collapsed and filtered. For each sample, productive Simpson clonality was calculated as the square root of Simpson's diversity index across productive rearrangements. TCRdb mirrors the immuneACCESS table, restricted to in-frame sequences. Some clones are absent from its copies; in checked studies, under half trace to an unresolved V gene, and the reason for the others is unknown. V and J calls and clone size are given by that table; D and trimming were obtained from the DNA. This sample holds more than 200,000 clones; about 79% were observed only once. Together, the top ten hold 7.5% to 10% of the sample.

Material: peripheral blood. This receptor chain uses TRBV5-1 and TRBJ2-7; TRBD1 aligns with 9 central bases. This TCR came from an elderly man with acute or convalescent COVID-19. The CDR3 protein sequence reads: CASSSIYRGREQYF. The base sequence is TGCGCCAGCAGCTCAATTTACAGGGGGCGGGAGCAGTACTTC.